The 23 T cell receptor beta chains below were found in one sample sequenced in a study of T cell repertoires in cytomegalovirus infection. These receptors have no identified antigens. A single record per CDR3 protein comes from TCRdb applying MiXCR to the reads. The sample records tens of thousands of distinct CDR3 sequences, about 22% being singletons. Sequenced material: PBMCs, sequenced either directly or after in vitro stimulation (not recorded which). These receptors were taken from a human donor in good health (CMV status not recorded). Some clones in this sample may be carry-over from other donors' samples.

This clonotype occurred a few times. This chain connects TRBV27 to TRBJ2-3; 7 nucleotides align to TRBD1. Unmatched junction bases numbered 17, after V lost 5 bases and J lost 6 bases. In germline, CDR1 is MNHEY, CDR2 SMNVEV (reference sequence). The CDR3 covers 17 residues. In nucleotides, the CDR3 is TGTGCCAGCAGTCCCTCGACAGGGACCCTGCGCTGGGATACGCAGTATTTT. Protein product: CASSPSTGTLRWDTQYF.

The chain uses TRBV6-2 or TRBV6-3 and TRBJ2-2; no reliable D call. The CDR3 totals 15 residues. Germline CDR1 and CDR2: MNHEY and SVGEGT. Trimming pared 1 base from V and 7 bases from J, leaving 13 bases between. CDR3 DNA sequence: TGTGCCAGCAGTTACTTCCCCCAGCCAGTCGGGGAGCTGTTTTTT. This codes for CASSYFPQPVGELFF.

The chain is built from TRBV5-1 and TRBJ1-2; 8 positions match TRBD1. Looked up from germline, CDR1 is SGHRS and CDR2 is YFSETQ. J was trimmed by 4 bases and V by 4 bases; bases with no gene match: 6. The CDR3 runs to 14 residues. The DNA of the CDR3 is TGCGCCAGCAGCCTTGGACAGGGAGGCTATGGCTACACCTTC. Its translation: CASSLGQGGYGYTF.

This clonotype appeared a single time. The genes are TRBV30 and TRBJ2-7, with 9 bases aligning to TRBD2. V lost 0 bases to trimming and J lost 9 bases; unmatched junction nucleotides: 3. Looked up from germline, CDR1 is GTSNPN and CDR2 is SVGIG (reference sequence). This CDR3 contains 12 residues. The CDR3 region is CAWSVGTSLQYV. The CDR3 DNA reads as TGTGCCTGGAGTGTAGGGACTAGCCTGCAGTACGTC.

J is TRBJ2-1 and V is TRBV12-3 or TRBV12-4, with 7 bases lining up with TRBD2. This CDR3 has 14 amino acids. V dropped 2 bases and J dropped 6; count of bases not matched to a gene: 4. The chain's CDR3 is CASSLLLAANEQFF. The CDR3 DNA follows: TGTGCCAGCAGTTTATTGCTAGCGGCCAATGAGCAGTTCTTC.

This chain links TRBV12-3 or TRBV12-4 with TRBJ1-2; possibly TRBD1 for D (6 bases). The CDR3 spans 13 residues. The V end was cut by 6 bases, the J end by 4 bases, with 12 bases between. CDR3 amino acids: CASRNRAFYGYTF. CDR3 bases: TGTGCCAGCAGAAACAGGGCTTTCTATGGCTACACCTTC.

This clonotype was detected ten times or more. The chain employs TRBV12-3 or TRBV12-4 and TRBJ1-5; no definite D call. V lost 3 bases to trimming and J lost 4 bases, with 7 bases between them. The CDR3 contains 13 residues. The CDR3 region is CASSFAENQPQHF. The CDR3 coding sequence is TGTGCCAGCAGTTTCGCAGAGAATCAGCCCCAGCATTTT.

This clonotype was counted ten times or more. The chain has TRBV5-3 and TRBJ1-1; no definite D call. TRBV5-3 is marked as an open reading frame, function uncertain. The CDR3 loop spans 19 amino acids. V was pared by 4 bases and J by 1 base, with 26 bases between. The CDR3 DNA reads TGTGCCAGAAGCCCCCGACTTATAAAGCGGGCCGCGCGGAACACTGAAGCTTTCTTT. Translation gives CARSPRLIKRAARNTEAFF.

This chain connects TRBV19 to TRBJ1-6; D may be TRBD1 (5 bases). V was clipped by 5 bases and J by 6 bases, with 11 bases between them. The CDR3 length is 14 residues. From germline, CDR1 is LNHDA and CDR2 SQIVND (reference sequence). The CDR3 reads CASSLGTANSPLHF. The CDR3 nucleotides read TGTGCCAGTAGTTTAGGGACGGCTAATTCACCCCTCCACTTT.

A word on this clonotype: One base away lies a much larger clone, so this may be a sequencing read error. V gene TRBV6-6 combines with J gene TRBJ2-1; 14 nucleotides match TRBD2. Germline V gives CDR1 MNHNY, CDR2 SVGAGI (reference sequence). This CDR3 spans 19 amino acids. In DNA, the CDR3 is TGTGCCAGCACGAATGAGGGACTAGCGGGAGCCTACTCCTACGATGAGCAGTTCTTC. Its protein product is CASTNEGLAGAYSYDEQFF.

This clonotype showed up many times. DNA for the CDR3: TGTGCCAGCAGCTTGGCGTGGGGCGGCGGTACGCAGTATTTT. Encoded protein: CASSLAWGGGTQYF. V usage is TRBV7-2 and J usage is TRBJ2-3, with a tentative D call TRBD1 (5 bases). V lost 3 bases and J lost 8, with 15 bases in between. The CDR3 has 14 residues. CDR1 and CDR2 from the germline V gene are SGHTA and FQGNSA.

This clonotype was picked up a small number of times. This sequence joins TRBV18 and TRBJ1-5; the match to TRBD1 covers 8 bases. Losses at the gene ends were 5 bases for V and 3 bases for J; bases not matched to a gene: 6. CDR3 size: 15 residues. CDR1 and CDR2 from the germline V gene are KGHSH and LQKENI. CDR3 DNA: TGTGCCAGCTCATCGAGGACAGGGAACAATCAGCCCCAGCATTTT. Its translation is CASSSRTGNNQPQHF. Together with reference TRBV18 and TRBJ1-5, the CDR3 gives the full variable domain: NAGVMQNPRHLVRRRGQEARLRCSPMKGHSHVYWYRQLPEEGLKFMVYLQKENIIDESGMPKERFSAEFPKEGPSILRIQQVVRGDSAAYFCASSSRTGNNQPQHFGDGTRLSIL.

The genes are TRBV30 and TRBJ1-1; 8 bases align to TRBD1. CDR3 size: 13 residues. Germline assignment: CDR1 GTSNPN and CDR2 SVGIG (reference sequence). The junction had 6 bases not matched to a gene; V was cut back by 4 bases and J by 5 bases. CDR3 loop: CAWTTGEGTEAFF. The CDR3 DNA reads TGTGCCTGGACGACAGGGGAAGGGACTGAAGCTTTCTTT.

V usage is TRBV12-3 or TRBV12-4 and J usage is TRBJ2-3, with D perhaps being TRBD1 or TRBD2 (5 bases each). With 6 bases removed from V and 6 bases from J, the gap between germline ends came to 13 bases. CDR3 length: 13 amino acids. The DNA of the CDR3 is TGTGCCAGCAGACCTGGGGGACCCGATACGCAGTATTTT. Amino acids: CASRPGGPDTQYF.

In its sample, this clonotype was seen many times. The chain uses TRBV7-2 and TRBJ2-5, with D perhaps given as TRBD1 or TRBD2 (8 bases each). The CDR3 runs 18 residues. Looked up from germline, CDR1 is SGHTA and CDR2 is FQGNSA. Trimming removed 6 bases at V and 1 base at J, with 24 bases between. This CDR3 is CASRILQGGREVQETQYF. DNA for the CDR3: TGTGCCAGCAGGATATTACAGGGGGGGCGGGAGGTCCAAGAGACCCAGTACTTC.

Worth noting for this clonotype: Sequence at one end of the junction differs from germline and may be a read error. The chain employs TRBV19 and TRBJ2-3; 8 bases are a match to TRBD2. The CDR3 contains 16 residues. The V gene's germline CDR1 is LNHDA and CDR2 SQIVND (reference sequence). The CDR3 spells CASSLDSGTSTDTQYF. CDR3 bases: TGTGCCAGTAGTCTAGATAGCGGGACTAGCACAGATACGCAGTATTTT.

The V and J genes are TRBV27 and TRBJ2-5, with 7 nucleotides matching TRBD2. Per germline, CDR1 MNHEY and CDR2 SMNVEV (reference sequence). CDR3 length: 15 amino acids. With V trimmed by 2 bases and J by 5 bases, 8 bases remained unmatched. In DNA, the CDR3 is TGTGCCAGCAGTTTACACCGCGGGAGTTGGGAGACCCAGTACTTC. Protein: CASSLHRGSWETQYF.

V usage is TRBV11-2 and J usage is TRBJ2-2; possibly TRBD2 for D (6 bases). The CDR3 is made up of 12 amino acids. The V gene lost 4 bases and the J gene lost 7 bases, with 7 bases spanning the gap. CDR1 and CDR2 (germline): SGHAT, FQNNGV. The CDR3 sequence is CASSSGGGELFF. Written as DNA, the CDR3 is TGTGCCAGCAGCTCCGGGGGCGGGGAGCTGTTTTTT.

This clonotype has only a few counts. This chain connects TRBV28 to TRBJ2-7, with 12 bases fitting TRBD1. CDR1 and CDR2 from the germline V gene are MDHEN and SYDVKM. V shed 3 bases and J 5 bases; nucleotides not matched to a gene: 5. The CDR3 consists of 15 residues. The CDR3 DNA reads TGTGCCAGCAGTTTGAGCGGGACAGGGGGCAACGAGCAGTACTTC. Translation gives CASSLSGTGGNEQYF.

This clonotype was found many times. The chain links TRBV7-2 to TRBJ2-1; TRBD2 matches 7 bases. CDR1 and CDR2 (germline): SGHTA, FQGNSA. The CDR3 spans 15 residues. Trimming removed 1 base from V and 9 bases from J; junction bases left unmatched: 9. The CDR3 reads CASSLVGREQPEQFF. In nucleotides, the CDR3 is TGTGCCAGCAGCTTAGTGGGGCGGGAGCAGCCTGAGCAGTTCTTC.

In nucleotides, the CDR3 is TGTGCCTCTTGGACGGTTAGCAATCAGCCCCAGCATTTT. Its translation is CASWTVSNQPQHF. The chain carries TRBV28 and TRBJ1-5; D unresolved. Germline lookup yields CDR1 MDHEN and CDR2 SYDVKM. This CDR3 has 13 amino acids. V lost 11 bases to trimming and J lost 0 bases, with 11 bases between them.

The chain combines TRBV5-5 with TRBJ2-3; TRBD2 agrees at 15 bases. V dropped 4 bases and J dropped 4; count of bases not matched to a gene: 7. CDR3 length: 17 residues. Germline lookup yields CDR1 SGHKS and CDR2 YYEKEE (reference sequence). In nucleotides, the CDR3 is TGTGCCAGCAGCACCCGGACTAGCGGGAGGGTTGCAGATACGCAGTATTTT. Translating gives CASSTRTSGRVADTQYF.

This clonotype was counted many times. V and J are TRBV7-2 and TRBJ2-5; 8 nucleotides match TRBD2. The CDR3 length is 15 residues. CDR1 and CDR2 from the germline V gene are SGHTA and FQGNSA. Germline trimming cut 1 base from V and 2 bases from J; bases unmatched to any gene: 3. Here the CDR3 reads CASSLGGLGQETQYF. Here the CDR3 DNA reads TGTGCCAGCAGCTTAGGGGGACTAGGGCAAGAGACCCAGTACTTC.